The sequence of this T cell receptor beta chain was determined in a study of CD8 T cells in Susac syndrome. 0.5 to 1 ug RNA was reverse transcribed with random hexamers. TCRdb itself ran the immunoSEQ multiplex PCR reads through MiXCR, one entry per CDR3 protein. The repertoire has over 20,000 distinct CDR3 sequences, around 93% of them found once; the top ten carry around 0.62%. This receptor was taken from a human donor with Susac syndrome. Sequencing was carried out using CD8+ T cells from PBMCs.

CDR3 sequence reads: CASSPSGAYQPQHF. The CDR3, as DNA: TGTGCCAGCTCACCCTCAGGGGCTTATCAGCCCCAGCATTTT. V gene TRBV18 combines with J gene TRBJ1-5; perhaps TRBD1 as D (6 bases). From germline, CDR1 is KGHSH and CDR2 LQKENI. V lost 3 bases and J 5 bases, leaving 11 bases between the germline ends. The CDR3 spans 14 residues.